The 13 T cell receptor beta chains presented below share a single source sample, sequenced in a study of blood T cell repertoires in COVID-19. Assay used: immunoSEQ multiplex PCR; TCRdb lists only in-frame clones, some missing. Of about 130,000 clones in the sample, over 80% are singletons; the top ten hold about 2%. Material: peripheral blood. The receptors here all came from a man aged 65 to 79 with acute or convalescent COVID-19.

This chain links TRBV23-1 with TRBJ2-6; D unresolved. TRBV23-1 is given ORF status, its function remaining uncertain. V was shortened by 4 bases and J by 1 base, with 5 bases between the two germline ends. The CDR3 covers 14 residues. CDR3 nucleotides: TGCGCCAGCAGTCCCCCGTCTGGGGCCAACGTCCTGACTTTC. Translation: CASSPPSGANVLTF.

This sequence joins TRBV19 and TRBJ1-2, with TRBD1 matching 12 bases. Germline V gene lookup returns CDR1 LNHDA and CDR2 SQIVND (reference sequence). The CDR3 has 14 residues. V lost 6 bases and J lost 8; bases outside the gene matches: 7. In nucleotides, the CDR3 is TGTGCCAGTAGGCCGGGACAGGGGGCTGGAGGCTACACCTTC. Its protein product is CASRPGQGAGGYTF.

This chain connects TRBV6-6 to TRBJ1-6; possibly TRBD1 for D (5 bases). Between the trimmed V and J ends, which lost 5 bases and 2 bases, there was a span of 16 bases. CDR1 and CDR2 from the germline V gene are MNHNY and SVGAGI (reference sequence). This CDR3 region has 17 residues. The CDR3 sequence: CASSPYWGGPYNSPLHF. The CDR3 DNA reads TGTGCCAGCAGTCCCTATTGGGGCGGCCCCTATAATTCACCCCTCCACTTT.

This clone was detected only a few times. J is TRBJ2-5 and V is TRBV7-2, with a tentative D call TRBD2 (6 bases). The CDR3 loop spans 17 amino acids. Germline V gene lookup returns CDR1 SGHTA and CDR2 FQGNSA. The V gene lost 5 bases and the J gene lost 0 bases, with 19 bases spanning the gap. In DNA, the CDR3 is TGTGCCAGCAGCCCGCAGAGGGCTAGCGCGTACCAAGAGACCCAGTACTTC. Translating it yields CASSPQRASAYQETQYF.

There are a few counts of this clone. This chain joins TRBV10-3 and TRBJ2-1, with 7 bases that match TRBD2. Germline V CDR1 and CDR2: ENHRY, SYGVKD. J was trimmed by 6 bases and V by 11 bases; bases with no gene match: 13. The CDR3 is made up of 14 amino acids. For the CDR3, the DNA is TGTGCCGCCGAGAGGTTGGGGGGGAGCAATGAGCAGTTCTTC. Protein sequence: CAAERLGGSNEQFF.

This clone has only a few counts. J is TRBJ1-2 and V is TRBV28, with 7 nucleotides matching TRBD1. From germline, CDR1 is MDHEN and CDR2 SYDVKM. The CDR3 extends over 13 amino acids. J gave up 4 bases and V 8 bases, and 7 bases lay outside the gene matches. CDR3 sequence reads: CASHDDRAYGYTF. The CDR3 nucleotides are TGTGCCAGCCACGACGACAGGGCCTATGGCTACACCTTC.

This rearrangement joins TRBV19 to TRBJ2-1, with 12 bases aligning to TRBD2. Germline-derived CDR1 and CDR2 are LNHDA and SQIVND (reference sequence). This CDR3 contains 16 residues. With 5 bases clipped from V and 7 bases from J, the junction kept 9 bases outside the gene matches. The CDR3 DNA is TGTGCCAGTAGTCCCCGGACTAGCGGGGTATGGAATGAGCAGTTCTTC. Its translation is CASSPRTSGVWNEQFF.

This chain's CDR3 is CASRETTGAYGYTF. In DNA, the CDR3 is TGTGCCAGCAGGGAAACGACAGGGGCTTATGGCTACACCTTC. The chain carries TRBV6-6 and TRBJ1-2; 8 nucleotides agree with TRBD1. J lost 5 bases, V lost 6 bases, and 8 bases had no gene match. CDR1 MNHNY and CDR2 SVGAGI come from the germline V gene (reference sequence). The CDR3 loop spans 14 amino acids.

V usage is TRBV5-1 and J usage is TRBJ1-2; D unclear. V was shortened by 3 bases and J by 2 bases, with 8 bases between the two germline ends. The CDR3 is 13 residues long. CDR1 is SGHRS, CDR2 YFSETQ, per germline. CDR3 DNA: TGCGCCAGCAGCTCCACAGCAAACTATGGCTACACCTTC. It translates to CASSSTANYGYTF.

The chain recombines TRBV4-1 with TRBJ1-5; TRBD1 matches 7 bases. In germline, CDR1 is MGHRA, CDR2 YSYEKL. Trimming removed 3 bases from V and 5 bases from J; junction bases left unmatched: 4. This CDR3 has 14 residues. The CDR3 loop reads CASSHNRGDQPQHF. The CDR3 nucleotides are TGCGCCAGCAGCCATAACAGGGGTGATCAGCCCCAGCATTTT.

The chain carries TRBV27 and TRBJ1-5; D gene uncertain. There are 15 residues in the CDR3. Per germline, CDR1 MNHEY and CDR2 SMNVEV (reference sequence). V lost 5 bases and J 0 bases, leaving 11 bases between the germline ends. The CDR3 protein is CASSKTGYSNQPQHF. In nucleotides, the CDR3 is TGTGCCAGCAGTAAGACGGGGTATAGCAATCAGCCCCAGCATTTT.

This rearrangement joins TRBV5-4 to TRBJ2-5, with D possibly matching TRBD1 (6 bases). Germline loops: CDR1 SGHNT, CDR2 YYREEE (reference sequence). Trimming left V 4 bases short and J 5 bases short, with 6 bases between. The CDR3 is made up of 11 amino acids. CDR3 coding DNA: TGTGCCAGCAGCAGGGGGGAGACCCAGTACTTC. Encoded protein: CASSRGETQYF.

The rearrangement joins TRBV15 to TRBJ2-3; a weak D match, TRBD2 (5 bases). CDR3 length equals 14 residues. Trimming removed 0 bases from V and 4 bases from J, with 8 bases in between. From germline, CDR1 is LNHNV and CDR2 YYDKDF (reference sequence). The CDR3 nucleotides read TGTGCCACCAGCAGAGAGAGGGCCCCAGATACGCAGTATTTT. It is translated as CATSRERAPDTQYF.